The clone carrying this TCR beta chain showed up many times. V lost 3 bases, J lost 4 bases, and 15 bases lay in between. The CDR3 is 14 amino acids. Germline assignment: CDR1 SQVTM and CDR2 ANQGSEA. Patients chosen for sequencing had CD8+CD57+ cells that had expanded, as shown by flow cytometry. Every patient had severe acquired aplastic anemia. None of the patients had been given any therapy when their blood was sampled. These data come from a study of CD8+CD57+ T cells in acquired aplastic anemia. Whole-study context: Quantities of DNA derived from sorted CD4+ and CD8+ cells averaged around 3 ug.

TCR beta VDJ and CDR3 profiling used genomic DNA as template. TCRdb itself ran the reads through MiXCR, one entry per CDR3 protein. The data contain around 200,000 distinct CDR3 sequences, around 50% of them seen just once; the ten biggest clones take up roughly 13%. This chain joins TRBV29-1 and TRBJ1-2; the D gene is possibly TRBD1 (6 bases). Sequencing was carried out using sorted CD4+, CD8+, or CD8+CD57+ T cells (not recorded which) from PBMCs. This TCR was sampled from a human donor with aplastic anemia. The DNA of the CDR3 is TGCAGCGTTGAGGGGGGGGCGCCCACCTATGGCTACACCTTC. This gives the protein CSVEGGAPTYGYTF.